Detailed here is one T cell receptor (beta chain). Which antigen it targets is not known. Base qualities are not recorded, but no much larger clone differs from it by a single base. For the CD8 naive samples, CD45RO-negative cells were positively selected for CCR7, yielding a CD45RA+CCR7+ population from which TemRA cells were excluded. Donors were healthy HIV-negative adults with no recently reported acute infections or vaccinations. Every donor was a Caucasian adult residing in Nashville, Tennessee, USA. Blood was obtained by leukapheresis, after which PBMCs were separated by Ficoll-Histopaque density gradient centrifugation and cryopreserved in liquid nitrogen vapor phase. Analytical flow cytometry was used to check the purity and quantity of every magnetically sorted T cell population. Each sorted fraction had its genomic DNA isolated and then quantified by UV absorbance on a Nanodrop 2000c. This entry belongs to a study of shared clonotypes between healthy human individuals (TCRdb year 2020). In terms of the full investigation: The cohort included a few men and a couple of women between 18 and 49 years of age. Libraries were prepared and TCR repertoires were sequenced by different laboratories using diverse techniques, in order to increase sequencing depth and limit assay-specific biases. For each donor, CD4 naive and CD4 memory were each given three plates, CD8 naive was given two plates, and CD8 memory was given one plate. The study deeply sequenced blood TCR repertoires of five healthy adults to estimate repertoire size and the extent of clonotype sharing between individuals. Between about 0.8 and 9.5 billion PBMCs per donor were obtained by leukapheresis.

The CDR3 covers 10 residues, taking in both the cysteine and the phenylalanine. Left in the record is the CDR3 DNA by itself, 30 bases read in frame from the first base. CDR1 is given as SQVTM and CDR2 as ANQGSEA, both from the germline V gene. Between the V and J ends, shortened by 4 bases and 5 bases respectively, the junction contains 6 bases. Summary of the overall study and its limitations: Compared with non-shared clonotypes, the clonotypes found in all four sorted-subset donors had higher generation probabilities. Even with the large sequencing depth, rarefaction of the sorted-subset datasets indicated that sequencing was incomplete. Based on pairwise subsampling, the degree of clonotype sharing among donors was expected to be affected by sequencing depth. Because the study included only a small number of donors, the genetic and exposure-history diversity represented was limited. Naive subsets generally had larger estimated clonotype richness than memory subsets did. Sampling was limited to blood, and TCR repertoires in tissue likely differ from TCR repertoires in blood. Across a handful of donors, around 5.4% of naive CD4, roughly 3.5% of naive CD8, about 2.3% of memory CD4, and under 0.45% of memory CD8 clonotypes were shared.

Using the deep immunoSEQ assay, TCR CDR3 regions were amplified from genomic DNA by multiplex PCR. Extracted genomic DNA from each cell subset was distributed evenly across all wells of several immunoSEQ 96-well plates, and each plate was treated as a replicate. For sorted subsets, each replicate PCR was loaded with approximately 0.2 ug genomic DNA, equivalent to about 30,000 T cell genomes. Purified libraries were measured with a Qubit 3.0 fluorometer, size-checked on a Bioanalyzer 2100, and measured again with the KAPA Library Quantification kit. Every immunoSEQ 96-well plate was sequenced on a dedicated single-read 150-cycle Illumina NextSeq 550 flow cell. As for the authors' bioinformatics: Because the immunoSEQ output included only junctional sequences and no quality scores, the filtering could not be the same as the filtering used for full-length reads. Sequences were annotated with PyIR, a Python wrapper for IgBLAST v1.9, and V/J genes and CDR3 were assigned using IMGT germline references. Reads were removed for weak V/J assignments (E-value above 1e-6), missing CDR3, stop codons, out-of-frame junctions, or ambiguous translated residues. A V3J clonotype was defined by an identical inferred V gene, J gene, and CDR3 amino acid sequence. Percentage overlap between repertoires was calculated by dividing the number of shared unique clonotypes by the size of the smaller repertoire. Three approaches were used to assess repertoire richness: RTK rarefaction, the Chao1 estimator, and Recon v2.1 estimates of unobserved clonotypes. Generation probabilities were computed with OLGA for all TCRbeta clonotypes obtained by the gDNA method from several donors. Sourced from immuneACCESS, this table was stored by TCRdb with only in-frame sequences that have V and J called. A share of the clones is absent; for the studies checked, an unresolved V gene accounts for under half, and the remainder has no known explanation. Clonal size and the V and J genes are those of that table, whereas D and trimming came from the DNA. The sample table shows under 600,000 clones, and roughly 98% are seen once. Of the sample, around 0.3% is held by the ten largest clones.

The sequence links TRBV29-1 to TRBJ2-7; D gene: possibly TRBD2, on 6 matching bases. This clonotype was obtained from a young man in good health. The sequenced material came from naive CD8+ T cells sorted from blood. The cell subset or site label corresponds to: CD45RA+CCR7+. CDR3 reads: CSVAGDEQYF. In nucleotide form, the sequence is TGCAGCGTTGCGGGGGACGAGCAGTACTTC.